The rows below give T cell receptor beta chains drawn from one sample of a study of blood T cell repertoires in COVID-19. The table came from immunoSEQ multiplex PCR; TCRdb's copy has only in-frame clones and leaves some out. The sample lists tens of thousands of clones, about 86% seen once, with over 4% in the top ten. Sequenced input: peripheral blood. The source is a middle-aged man with acute or convalescent COVID-19. The CDR3 runs from the conserved cysteine through the conserved F or W. The order of the fields is D gene, V gene, J gene, CDR3 length, clone size, CDR3 DNA, CDR3 protein. D genes are given only for firm matches. The size entry is marked missing in some rows and otherwise reads once, few, many or a size class.

D: TRBD1
V: TRBV13
J: TRBJ1-1
length: 15
size: .
DNA: TGTGCCAGCAGCTCCACCGGGACAGTGAACACTGAAGCTTTCTTT
CDR3: CASSSTGTVNTEAFF

D: .
V: TRBV7-9
J: TRBJ1-2
length: 14
size: .
DNA: TGTGCCAGCAGCTCAGGACAACTTAACTATGGCTACACCTTC
CDR3: CASSSGQLNYGYTF

D: TRBD1
V: TRBV12-5
J: TRBJ1-5
length: 16
size: .
DNA: TGTGCTAGTGGTTTGAGCTGGGACAGCAACAATCAGCCCCAGCATTTT
CDR3: CASGLSWDSNNQPQHF

D: .
V: TRBV29-1
J: TRBJ1-1
length: 16
size: .
DNA: TGCAGCGTTGAAGTGGGGGCCTGGGGTCTGAACACTGAAGCTTTCTTT
CDR3: CSVEVGAWGLNTEAFF

D: .
V: TRBV18
J: TRBJ2-5
length: 14
size: .
DNA: TGTGCCAGCTCACCGTCGACAGGAGATGGGACCCAGTACTTC
CDR3: CASSPSTGDGTQYF

D: .
V: TRBV5-1
J: TRBJ1-1
length: 14
size: .
DNA: TGCGCCAGCAGCTTGGAGGGGTGGCCCACTGAAGCTTTCTTT
CDR3: CASSLEGWPTEAFF

D: TRBD1
V: TRBV6-5
J: TRBJ1-2
length: 14
size: .
DNA: TGTGCCAGCAGCCGTGACAGGGATAACTATGGCTACACCTTC
CDR3: CASSRDRDNYGYTF

D: TRBD2
V: TRBV11-1
J: TRBJ2-1
length: 15
size: few
DNA: TGTGCCAGCAGCTTACTAGCGGGAGGGCAAAATGAGCAGTTCTTC
CDR3: CASSLLAGGQNEQFF

D: TRBD1
V: TRBV5-1
J: TRBJ1-1
length: 15
size: .
DNA: TGCGCCAGCAGCCCGGGACAGTTTTTAGATACTGAAGCTTTCTTT
CDR3: CASSPGQFLDTEAFF

D: TRBD2
V: TRBV7-9
J: TRBJ2-5
length: 16
size: .
DNA: TGTGCCAGCAGCTTAATGCGGGAGAGCCGGACGGAGACCCAGTACTTC
CDR3: CASSLMRESRTETQYF

D: .
V: TRBV14
J: TRBJ1-2
length: 14
size: .
DNA: TGTGCCAGCAGCCAAAGAGGGAAGGGCTATGGCTACACCTTC
CDR3: CASSQRGKGYGYTF

D: TRBD2
V: TRBV9
J: TRBJ2-1
length: 15
size: .
DNA: TGTGCCAGCAGCGTAGAAATAGCGGGAGTGAATGAGCAGTTCTTC
CDR3: CASSVEIAGVNEQFF

D: .
V: TRBV27
J: TRBJ1-2
length: 15
size: once
DNA: TGTGCCAGCAGTTTAAGGGCAGGGAACGTGTTCGGCTACACCTTC
CDR3: CASSLRAGNVFGYTF

D: TRBD1
V: TRBV27
J: TRBJ2-1
length: 15
size: .
DNA: TGTGCCAGCAGTTTATCGGGACAGGCCTACAATGAGCAGTTCTTC
CDR3: CASSLSGQAYNEQFF

D: TRBD2
V: TRBV10-3
J: TRBJ2-2
length: 15
size: .
DNA: TGTGCCATCAGTGGCCTAGCGGGCAACACCGGGGAGCTGTTTTTT
CDR3: CAISGLAGNTGELFF

D: TRBD2
V: TRBV18
J: TRBJ2-1
length: 18
size: .
DNA: TGTGCCAGCTCACCACCGATTGGACTAGCGGACTCCTACAATGAGCAGTTCTTC
CDR3: CASSPPIGLADSYNEQFF

D: .
V: TRBV18
J: TRBJ2-7
length: 14
size: .
DNA: TGTGCCAGCTCGAACAGCGGGCATTCCTACGAGCAGTACTTC
CDR3: CASSNSGHSYEQYF

D: .
V: TRBV5-1
J: TRBJ2-7
length: 12
size: .
DNA: TGCGCCAGCAGCTTCGACAGTTACGAGCAGTACTTC
CDR3: CASSFDSYEQYF

D: TRBD1
V: TRBV19
J: TRBJ2-2
length: 15
size: .
DNA: TGTGCCAGTACCACGACAGGGGAATGGGCCGGGGAGCTGTTTTTT
CDR3: CASTTTGEWAGELFF

D: .
V: TRBV7-9
J: TRBJ2-1
length: 15
size: once
DNA: TGTGCCAGCAGGTCACGGGGGGCCTCCTACAATGAGCAGTTCTTC
CDR3: CASRSRGASYNEQFF

D: .
V: TRBV6-1
J: TRBJ1-6
length: 18
size: .
DNA: TGTGCCAGCAGTGAAGAATTGGCACGGAGCTCCTATAATTCACCCCTCCACTTT
CDR3: CASSEELARSSYNSPLHF

D: .
V: TRBV9
J: TRBJ1-4
length: 15
size: .
DNA: TGTGCCAGCAGCGTACGTCTGGGGCCCAATGAAAAACTGTTTTTT
CDR3: CASSVRLGPNEKLFF

D: TRBD2
V: TRBV19
J: TRBJ2-1
length: 16
size: .
DNA: TGTGCCAGTAGTATAGATCCAGCGGGAGGGTTCAATGAGCAGTTCTTC
CDR3: CASSIDPAGGFNEQFF

D: .
V: TRBV14
J: TRBJ1-5
length: 13
size: few
DNA: TGTGCCAGCAGCCAAGAACTCGGTCAGCCCCAGCATTTT
CDR3: CASSQELGQPQHF

D: .
V: TRBV6-5
J: TRBJ1-5
length: 14
size: .
DNA: TGTGCCAGCACCCGAAAGGGGGATAATCAGCCCCAGCATTTT
CDR3: CASTRKGDNQPQHF

D: .
V: TRBV6-5
J: TRBJ2-7
length: 12
size: .
DNA: TGTGCCAGCACCCCCGACCTCGAGGGGCAGTACTTC
CDR3: CASTPDLEGQYF

D: TRBD1
V: TRBV10-3
J: TRBJ2-2
length: 17
size: .
DNA: TGTGCCATCAGTGCTCAACCTCCGGGACAGGTTGTCGGGGAGCTGTTTTTT
CDR3: CAISAQPPGQVVGELFF

D: TRBD1
V: TRBV25-1
J: TRBJ2-7
length: 13
size: .
DNA: TGTGCCAGTGCCGGGACAGGGAAGACCGAGCAGTACTTC
CDR3: CASAGTGKTEQYF

D: .
V: TRBV28
J: TRBJ1-6
length: 14
size: .
DNA: TGTGCCAGCAGTCCCCTCGCGGCAAATTCACCCCTCCACTTT
CDR3: CASSPLAANSPLHF

D: TRBD1
V: TRBV27
J: TRBJ1-3
length: 15
size: .
DNA: TGTGCCAGCAGTAGGACAGGGGGTGGGGAAAACACCATATATTTT
CDR3: CASSRTGGGENTIYF

D: TRBD1
V: TRBV19
J: TRBJ2-7
length: 16
size: .
DNA: TGTGCCAGTAGTCCCCGTGGACAGGGACGGACCTACGAGCAGTACTTC
CDR3: CASSPRGQGRTYEQYF

D: TRBD2
V: TRBV6-1
J: TRBJ2-1
length: 16
size: .
DNA: TGTGCCAGCAGTGATCACGGGGGGGCGACCTACAATGAGCAGTTCTTC
CDR3: CASSDHGGATYNEQFF

D: TRBD1
V: TRBV6-5
J: TRBJ1-6
length: 14
size: .
DNA: TGTGCCAGCAACCCCGGGACAGGGAGTTCACCCCTCCACTTT
CDR3: CASNPGTGSSPLHF

D: .
V: TRBV6-5
J: TRBJ2-1
length: 11
size: .
DNA: TGTGCCAGCAGTACTGCTAATGAGCAGTTCTTC
CDR3: CASSTANEQFF

D: .
V: TRBV3-1/TRBV3-2
J: TRBJ2-1
length: 12
size: .
DNA: TGTGCCAGCAGCCAAGGTTTCGATGAGCAGTTCTTC
CDR3: CASSQGFDEQFF

D: .
V: TRBV6-1
J: TRBJ1-5
length: 15
size: .
DNA: TGTGCCAGCAGTGAATCGCGGTATAGCAATCAGCCCCAGCATTTT
CDR3: CASSESRYSNQPQHF

D: TRBD2
V: TRBV18
J: TRBJ2-1
length: 19
size: once
DNA: TGTGCCAGCTCACCGGTCAGCGGGAGGGTCCGGAGCTCCTACAATGAGCAGTTCTTC
CDR3: CASSPVSGRVRSSYNEQFF

D: .
V: TRBV27
J: TRBJ2-5
length: 13
size: .
DNA: TGTGCCAGCAGTTTGCTCCGGGGAGAGACCCAGTACTTC
CDR3: CASSLLRGETQYF

D: TRBD1
V: TRBV24-1
J: TRBJ1-2
length: 16
size: .
DNA: TGTGCCACCAGGGAGCGGGCGGCAGGGGGCAAGTGTGGCTACACCTTC
CDR3: CATRERAAGGKCGYTF

D: .
V: TRBV23-1
J: TRBJ1-5
length: 19
size: .
DNA: TGCGCCAGCGGACGCGTCGGCCGAGCAGGGAAGGGAAGCAATCAGCCCCAGCATTTT
CDR3: CASGRVGRAGKGSNQPQHF

D: .
V: TRBV7-3
J: TRBJ1-2
length: 17
size: .
DNA: TGTGCCAGCAGCTTAACCACCCGGTCCAGGGGCGGCTATGGCTACACCTTC
CDR3: CASSLTTRSRGGYGYTF

D: TRBD2
V: TRBV7-9
J: TRBJ2-5
length: 18
size: .
DNA: TGTGCCAGCAGCCGTTCAGGGGCTAGCGGGAGGTATAGAGAGACCCAGTACTTC
CDR3: CASSRSGASGRYRETQYF